This note documents a single T cell receptor (beta chain) sequence. The data originate from a study of blood T cell repertoires in COVID-19. Study at large: Acute and convalescent COVID-19 samples came from the United States, Italy and Spain. The analysed material was cDNA or gDNA that came from T cells, B-cell-depleted T cells, or PBMCs.

The germline CDR1 and CDR2 sequences are SGHRS and YFSETQ. This CDR3 has 12 amino acids. V was trimmed by 4 bases and J by 0 bases, leaving 4 bases between them. Original processing notes: By means of reference gene primer amplification, nucleated cell counts were estimated. Assay: immunoSEQ multiplex PCR; the TCRdb copy retains only in-frame clones and omits some. The V and J calls and the clone size are those of that table, but D and trimming were determined from the DNA. Of about 98,000 clones in the sample, around nine tenths were seen once. The receptor was isolated from a man aged 50 or older with active or convalescent COVID-19. The chain links TRBV5-1 to TRBJ1-2; no definite D call. The specimen was peripheral blood. CDR3 DNA: TGCGCCAGCAGCCCAGCTAACTATGGCTACACCTTC. This sequence encodes CASSPANYGYTF. The entire variable domain, with the rest obtained from reference TRBV5-1 and TRBJ1-2, is as follows: KAGVTQTPRYLIKTRGQQVTLSCSPISGHRSVSWYQQTPGQGLQFLFEYFSETQRNKGNFPGRFSGRQFSNSRSEMNVSTLELGDSALYLCASSPANYGYTFGSGTRLTVV.